This T cell receptor (beta chain) originates from a study of blood T cell repertoires in COVID-19. Study summary: From the United States, Italy and Spain came samples of acute and convalescent COVID-19.

The data were produced by immunoSEQ multiplex PCR, yet TCRdb's version contains in-frame clones alone and is incomplete. The sample records 150,000 to 200,000 clones, 84% being singletons. The CDR3 totals 17 residues. V lost 1 base to trimming and J lost 2 bases; unmatched junction nucleotides: 6. Participant age was roughly 18 to 100 years, and participants resided in about two dozen US areas. Clinical history reported by participants formed the basis on which cohorts were assigned. Participants classified as exposed had met a COVID-19 case within 2 weeks before study entry. Sequencing was performed on PBMCs or T cells enriched from blood (not recorded which). This sequence originates from a woman between 25 and 40 years old who had been exposed to COVID-19. This chain links TRBV23-1 with TRBJ2-3, with TRBD1 identical over 10 bases. TRBV23-1 is treated as an ORF (open reading frame) with a function not yet certain. CDR3 sequence: CASSQWTGGETTDTQYF. CDR3 nucleotide sequence: TGCGCCAGCAGTCAATGGACAGGGGGAGAAACCACAGATACGCAGTATTTT.